This is a list of T cell receptor beta chains from one sample in a study of a mutant IDH1 vaccine in newly diagnosed glioma. The assay was immunoSEQ multiplex PCR, and TCRdb's table has in-frame clones only and misses some. In the table there are 30,000 or so clones, around 85% of which are singletons. Specimen: PBMCs, collected from a glioma patient treated with radiotherapy, temozolomide or both. The receptors originated from a woman aged 40 to 50 with glioma. Both conserved end residues are part of each CDR3. Each record gives: V gene, J gene, clone size, D gene, CDR3 DNA, CDR3 protein. The D gene is left open where the match is weak. Size tells how often a clone was seen (once, few, many) or the class of an expanded clone, and some rows leave it out.

V gene: TRBV6-1
J gene: TRBJ1-1
clone size: -
D gene: -
CDR3 DNA: TGTGCCAGCAGTGTACAGGTTTACACTGAAGCTTTCTTT
CDR3 protein: CASSVQVYTEAFF

V gene: TRBV19
J gene: TRBJ1-5
clone size: -
D gene: -
CDR3 DNA: TGTGCCAGTAGTGTTGGAATGGGACGGCCCAATCAGCCCCAGCATTTT
CDR3 protein: CASSVGMGRPNQPQHF

V gene: TRBV15
J gene: TRBJ2-4
clone size: -
D gene: TRBD1
CDR3 DNA: TGTGCCACCAGCAGGCCGGGACAGAGAGTAGCCAAAAACATTCAGTACTTC
CDR3 protein: CATSRPGQRVAKNIQYF

V gene: TRBV6-5
J gene: TRBJ2-5
clone size: -
D gene: -
CDR3 DNA: TGTGCCAGCAGTCGCCGAATCCTGGAGACCCAGTACTTC
CDR3 protein: CASSRRILETQYF

V gene: TRBV5-6
J gene: TRBJ1-5
clone size: -
D gene: -
CDR3 DNA: TGTGCCAGCAGCTTGCTATCAAGGAGCAATCAGCCCCAGCATTTT
CDR3 protein: CASSLLSRSNQPQHF

V gene: TRBV9
J gene: TRBJ2-2
clone size: -
D gene: -
CDR3 DNA: TGTGCCAGCAGCATGACACAGGCGAACACCGGGGAGCTGTTTTTT
CDR3 protein: CASSMTQANTGELFF

V gene: TRBV2
J gene: TRBJ1-4
clone size: few
D gene: TRBD1
CDR3 DNA: TGTGCCAGTACAAAACAGGGGAGCCTTAATGAAAAACTGTTTTTT
CDR3 protein: CASTKQGSLNEKLFF

V gene: TRBV6-5
J gene: TRBJ2-3
clone size: -
D gene: TRBD2
CDR3 DNA: TGTGCCAGCAGTTACCCGGGGGGGCGCAATACGCAGTATTTT
CDR3 protein: CASSYPGGRNTQYF

V gene: TRBV2
J gene: TRBJ2-1
clone size: -
D gene: -
CDR3 DNA: TGTGCCAGCAGTGAAGCTTGGACCAATTCCTATGAGCAGTTCTTC
CDR3 protein: CASSEAWTNSYEQFF

V gene: TRBV4-2
J gene: TRBJ2-3
clone size: -
D gene: -
CDR3 DNA: TGTGCCAGCAGCCTAACTAGGGGCTCTGGCACAGATACGCAGTATTTT
CDR3 protein: CASSLTRGSGTDTQYF

V gene: TRBV6-5
J gene: TRBJ2-1
clone size: -
D gene: TRBD2
CDR3 DNA: TGTGCCAGCAGGAGACTAGCGGGAGTTGTTGAGCAGTTCTTC
CDR3 protein: CASRRLAGVVEQFF

V gene: TRBV19
J gene: TRBJ2-7
clone size: -
D gene: TRBD2
CDR3 DNA: TGTGCCAGTAGTATGATGGCTAGCGGGCCTACCTACGAGCAGTACTTC
CDR3 protein: CASSMMASGPTYEQYF

V gene: TRBV9
J gene: TRBJ2-5
clone size: -
D gene: TRBD1
CDR3 DNA: TGTGCCAGCAGCGTAGAAGCGTGGGGGACAGCATCGCAAGAGACCCAGTACTTC
CDR3 protein: CASSVEAWGTASQETQYF

V gene: TRBV14
J gene: TRBJ1-3
clone size: -
D gene: -
CDR3 DNA: TGTGCCAGCAGCCCCCCAGGAAACACCATATATTTT
CDR3 protein: CASSPPGNTIYF

V gene: TRBV10-2
J gene: TRBJ1-2
clone size: -
D gene: -
CDR3 DNA: TGCGCCAGCAGTGACGCAGGTTCAAACTATGGCTACACCTTC
CDR3 protein: CASSDAGSNYGYTF

V gene: TRBV6-5
J gene: TRBJ2-5
clone size: -
D gene: -
CDR3 DNA: TGTGCCAGCAGTTACAAGGAGACCCAGTACTTC
CDR3 protein: CASSYKETQYF

V gene: TRBV6-5
J gene: TRBJ2-7
clone size: -
D gene: -
CDR3 DNA: TGTGCCAGCAGTTACTCAGGGGGCGAGCAGTACTTC
CDR3 protein: CASSYSGGEQYF

V gene: TRBV13
J gene: TRBJ1-4
clone size: -
D gene: TRBD1
CDR3 DNA: TGTGCCAGCTACGACAGGGTTGAGGAAAAACTGTTTTTT
CDR3 protein: CASYDRVEEKLFF

V gene: TRBV5-6
J gene: TRBJ1-1
clone size: -
D gene: -
CDR3 DNA: TGTGCCAGCAGCTTGTTTGGGGCGGCGGACACTGAAGCTTTCTTT
CDR3 protein: CASSLFGAADTEAFF

V gene: TRBV20-1
J gene: TRBJ1-1
clone size: -
D gene: -
CDR3 DNA: TGCAGTGCTAGAGTATCTGAAGCTTTCTTT
CDR3 protein: CSARVSEAFF

V gene: TRBV30
J gene: TRBJ2-5
clone size: -
D gene: -
CDR3 DNA: TGTGCCTGGAGGCAAGCCCCGGTCGAGACCCAGTACTTC
CDR3 protein: CAWRQAPVETQYF

V gene: TRBV5-4
J gene: TRBJ1-2
clone size: -
D gene: -
CDR3 DNA: TGTGCCAGCAGCTTGAGGTCGATGGAATTGAACTATGGCTACACCTTC
CDR3 protein: CASSLRSMELNYGYTF

V gene: TRBV6-1
J gene: TRBJ1-5
clone size: -
D gene: -
CDR3 DNA: TGTGCCAGCATTCTGACATTTAGCAATCAGCCCCAGCATTTT
CDR3 protein: CASILTFSNQPQHF

V gene: TRBV10-3
J gene: TRBJ2-5
clone size: once
D gene: -
CDR3 DNA: TGTGCCATCAGTGGTCCTGTGGCGGGCGACCAAGAGACCCAGTACTTC
CDR3 protein: CAISGPVAGDQETQYF

V gene: TRBV7-6
J gene: TRBJ2-5
clone size: -
D gene: -
CDR3 DNA: TGTGCCAGCAGCTTAGAGAACGAAGGAATCGGGACCCAGTACTTC
CDR3 protein: CASSLENEGIGTQYF

V gene: TRBV28
J gene: TRBJ2-7
clone size: -
D gene: TRBD1
CDR3 DNA: TGTGCCAGCGTGGAGACAGGGGTAATCGAGCAGTACTTC
CDR3 protein: CASVETGVIEQYF

V gene: TRBV4-1
J gene: TRBJ1-1
clone size: -
D gene: TRBD1
CDR3 DNA: TGCGCCAGCAGCCCCAGTTACAGGGGGCGAACTGAAGCTTTCTTT
CDR3 protein: CASSPSYRGRTEAFF

V gene: TRBV11-2
J gene: TRBJ1-2
clone size: -
D gene: -
CDR3 DNA: TGTGCAGAAACCCCCGGGGGGCTATTC
CDR3 protein: CAETPGGLF

V gene: TRBV10-3
J gene: TRBJ1-5
clone size: -
D gene: -
CDR3 DNA: TGTGCCTCCAAGGCTGACAGTAGGACTAGATCGTATAGCAATCAGCCCCAGCATTTT
CDR3 protein: CASKADSRTRSYSNQPQHF

V gene: TRBV12-5
J gene: TRBJ2-7
clone size: -
D gene: TRBD1
CDR3 DNA: TGTGCTAGTGGGGGGACAGGACCATACGAGCAGTACTTC
CDR3 protein: CASGGTGPYEQYF

V gene: TRBV9
J gene: TRBJ2-3
clone size: -
D gene: TRBD1
CDR3 DNA: TGTGCCAGCAGCTCCTCCGATAAACAGGGGACGCAGTATTTT
CDR3 protein: CASSSSDKQGTQYF

V gene: TRBV10-3
J gene: TRBJ1-5
clone size: -
D gene: -
CDR3 DNA: TGTGCCATCAGTGACAGGGATGATCAGCCCCAGCATTTT
CDR3 protein: CAISDRDDQPQHF

V gene: TRBV5-1
J gene: TRBJ1-4
clone size: -
D gene: -
CDR3 DNA: TGCGCCAGCAGCTTGGGCCCAGGTGAAAAACTGTTTTTT
CDR3 protein: CASSLGPGEKLFF

V gene: TRBV9
J gene: TRBJ1-4
clone size: -
D gene: -
CDR3 DNA: TGTGCCAGCAGCGTAGACGGGGGGCCCAGGGAAAAACTGTTTTTT
CDR3 protein: CASSVDGGPREKLFF

V gene: TRBV7-2
J gene: TRBJ2-4
clone size: -
D gene: -
CDR3 DNA: TGTGCCAGCAGCTTAGCGGGGGGGCCTGGGTTTCAAAACATTCAGTACTTC
CDR3 protein: CASSLAGGPGFQNIQYF

V gene: TRBV4-2
J gene: TRBJ2-3
clone size: -
D gene: TRBD2
CDR3 DNA: TGTGCCAGCAGCCAAGATGGGGCGGGAGGAGAAGATACGCAGTATTTT
CDR3 protein: CASSQDGAGGEDTQYF

V gene: TRBV7-9
J gene: TRBJ2-2
clone size: -
D gene: TRBD1
CDR3 DNA: TGTGCCAGCAGCTTTCCTGGGACAGGGGCGGCCGGGGAGCTGTTTTTT
CDR3 protein: CASSFPGTGAAGELFF

V gene: TRBV7-9
J gene: TRBJ2-1
clone size: -
D gene: -
CDR3 DNA: TGTGCCAGCAGCTTAGTCAGCCCCGGGGTTGAGCAGTTCTTC
CDR3 protein: CASSLVSPGVEQFF

V gene: TRBV5-1
J gene: TRBJ2-7
clone size: -
D gene: -
CDR3 DNA: TGCGCCAGTCACCCTCAGGGGTCACGAAATATCCACGAGCAGTACTTC
CDR3 protein: CASHPQGSRNIHEQYF

V gene: TRBV18
J gene: TRBJ1-2
clone size: -
D gene: -
CDR3 DNA: TGTGCCAGCTCACCAACGGACTATGGCTACACCTTC
CDR3 protein: CASSPTDYGYTF